This TCR beta chain emerged from a study of metastatic and nonmetastatic thyroid tumors. Across the study: From malignant and benign thyroid patients, repertoires in blood and in tumor or nodule tissue were compared.

Overall study results and limits: As reported, TCR beta diversity in blood and tumor was significantly higher in malignant thyroid tumors than in benign nodules.

Germline loops: CDR1 MNHNS, CDR2 SASEGT. Trimming left V 6 bases short and J 2 bases short, with 10 bases between. There are 13 residues in the CDR3. This clone was recorded at least ten times. Antigen unknown. At the DNA level, this CDR3 is encoded by other sequences in the same sample as well. No patient had received any treatment before thyroid surgery. TCRdb reanalyzed the PCR reads via MiXCR. Found here are about 30,000 clones, around 4% of them singletons; the top ten hold roughly a fifth. The rearrangement links TRBV6-1 to TRBJ1-2; D uncertain. This sequence was found in a female donor with papillary thyroid cancer or a benign thyroid nodule (not recorded which). Some clones in this sample may be carry-over from other donors' samples. Sequencing input: blood. DNA of the CDR3: TGTGCCAGCAGCCGAATGGACAACTATGGCTACACCTTC. Encoded protein: CASSRMDNYGYTF.